This note documents a single TCR beta chain sequence. Its antigen is unknown. The data are from a study of CD8 T cells in ankylosing spondylitis. Libraries for TCR beta were made by quantitative 5'-RACE with molecular barcodes. TCRdb ran MiXCR on the 5' RACE reads and lists one entry per CDR3 protein. This table holds 150,000 to 200,000 distinct CDR3 sequences, 10% to 15% found once. V lost 4 bases and J lost 0; bases outside the gene matches: 8. Germline CDR1 reads SGHTA; CDR2 reads FQGNSA. The CDR3 contains 16 residues. General study points: Clones tied to disease were said to be significantly enriched in matched ankylosing spondylitis synovial fluid. A TCR beta motif of several highly homologous variants seemed to mark ankylosing spondylitis blood.

The sample comprised blood, either unsorted or a sorted T cell fraction (not recorded which). The TCR sequence derives from a female donor with ankylosing spondylitis or in good health (not recorded which). V gene TRBV7-2 combines with J gene TRBJ2-7; 8 bases match TRBD1. CDR3 protein: CASSYTTGTGSYEQYF. The CDR3 DNA follows: TGTGCCAGCAGCTACACGACCGGGACAGGCTCCTACGAGCAGTACTTC.